This is a list of T cell receptor beta chains from one sample in a study of T cells in Graves' hyperthyroidism and ophthalmopathy. TCRdb called the multiplex PCR reads again in MiXCR, with one record for every CDR3 protein. Among some 490,000 distinct CDR3 sequences listed, roughly a sixth were seen once. Sequencing was done on a sample of blood. The source of these receptors is a woman under 40 with Graves' ophthalmopathy. Each CDR3 is given without its conserved first and last residue.

V | CDR3
TRBV11-2 | ASSRTSGGRGPDTQY
TRBV20-1 | SAALENTDTQY
TRBV3-1 | ASRGDGANVLT
TRBV12-3/TRBV12-4 | ASSLMAGGDEQY
TRBV7-2 | ASSLGGRGTDTQY
TRBV15 | ATSRDRLAQTDTQY
TRBV4-3 | ASSQDKGTGFPYEQY
TRBV30 | AWTWRGRVAGELF
TRBV7-3 | ASSFGLGGTDTQY
TRBV6-2/TRBV6-3 | ATTSGTDLISNNEQF
TRBV7-9 | ASSLESTGSSYNEQF
TRBV3-1 | ASSQGLALNNEQF
TRBV12-3/TRBV12-4 | ASTPRERYNEQF
TRBV7-2 | ASSITPSRDEQF
TRBV4-3 | ASSQGGLYTGELF
TRBV29-1 | SVEQPGLALETQY
TRBV29-1 | SVATLGGNTIY
TRBV12-3/TRBV12-4 | ASSLAQGRTDTQY
TRBV28 | ASSFPLGQGNYEQY
TRBV5-1 | ASSGGTGDQPQH
TRBV5-6 | ASSLVSASYEQY
TRBV3-1 | ASSQNREQF
TRBV7-2 | ASTHTGERYEQY
TRBV19 | ASSSTDRGNYGYT
TRBV27 | ASQGLTANTGELF
TRBV18 | ASTTGNQPYT
TRBV4-1 | ASSQGVAQDEQY
TRBV5-1 | ASSLSGTGVDTQY
TRBV20-1 | SASTGAVKNIQY
TRBV2 | ASERQGAVEQF
TRBV7-6 | ASSLEYRNEKLF
TRBV12-5 | ASGLTHEQF
TRBV20-1 | SARGTSGPYEQY
TRBV2 | ASSTRQGISYEQY
TRBV20-1 | SAPNPQGQGNEQF